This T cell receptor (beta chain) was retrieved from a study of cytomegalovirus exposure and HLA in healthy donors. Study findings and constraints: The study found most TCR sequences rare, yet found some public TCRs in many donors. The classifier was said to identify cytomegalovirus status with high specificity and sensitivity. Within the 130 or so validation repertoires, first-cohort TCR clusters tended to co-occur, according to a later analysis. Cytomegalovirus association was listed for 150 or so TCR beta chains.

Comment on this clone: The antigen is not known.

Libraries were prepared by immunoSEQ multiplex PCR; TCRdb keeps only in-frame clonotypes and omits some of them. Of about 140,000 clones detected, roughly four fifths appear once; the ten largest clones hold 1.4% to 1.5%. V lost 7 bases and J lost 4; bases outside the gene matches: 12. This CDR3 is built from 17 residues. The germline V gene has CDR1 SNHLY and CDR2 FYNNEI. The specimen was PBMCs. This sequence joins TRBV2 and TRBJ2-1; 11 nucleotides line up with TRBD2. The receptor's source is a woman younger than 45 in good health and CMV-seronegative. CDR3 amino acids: CASTERLAGGSYNEQFF. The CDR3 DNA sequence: TGTGCCAGCACCGAAAGGCTAGCGGGGGGCTCATACAATGAGCAGTTCTTC.